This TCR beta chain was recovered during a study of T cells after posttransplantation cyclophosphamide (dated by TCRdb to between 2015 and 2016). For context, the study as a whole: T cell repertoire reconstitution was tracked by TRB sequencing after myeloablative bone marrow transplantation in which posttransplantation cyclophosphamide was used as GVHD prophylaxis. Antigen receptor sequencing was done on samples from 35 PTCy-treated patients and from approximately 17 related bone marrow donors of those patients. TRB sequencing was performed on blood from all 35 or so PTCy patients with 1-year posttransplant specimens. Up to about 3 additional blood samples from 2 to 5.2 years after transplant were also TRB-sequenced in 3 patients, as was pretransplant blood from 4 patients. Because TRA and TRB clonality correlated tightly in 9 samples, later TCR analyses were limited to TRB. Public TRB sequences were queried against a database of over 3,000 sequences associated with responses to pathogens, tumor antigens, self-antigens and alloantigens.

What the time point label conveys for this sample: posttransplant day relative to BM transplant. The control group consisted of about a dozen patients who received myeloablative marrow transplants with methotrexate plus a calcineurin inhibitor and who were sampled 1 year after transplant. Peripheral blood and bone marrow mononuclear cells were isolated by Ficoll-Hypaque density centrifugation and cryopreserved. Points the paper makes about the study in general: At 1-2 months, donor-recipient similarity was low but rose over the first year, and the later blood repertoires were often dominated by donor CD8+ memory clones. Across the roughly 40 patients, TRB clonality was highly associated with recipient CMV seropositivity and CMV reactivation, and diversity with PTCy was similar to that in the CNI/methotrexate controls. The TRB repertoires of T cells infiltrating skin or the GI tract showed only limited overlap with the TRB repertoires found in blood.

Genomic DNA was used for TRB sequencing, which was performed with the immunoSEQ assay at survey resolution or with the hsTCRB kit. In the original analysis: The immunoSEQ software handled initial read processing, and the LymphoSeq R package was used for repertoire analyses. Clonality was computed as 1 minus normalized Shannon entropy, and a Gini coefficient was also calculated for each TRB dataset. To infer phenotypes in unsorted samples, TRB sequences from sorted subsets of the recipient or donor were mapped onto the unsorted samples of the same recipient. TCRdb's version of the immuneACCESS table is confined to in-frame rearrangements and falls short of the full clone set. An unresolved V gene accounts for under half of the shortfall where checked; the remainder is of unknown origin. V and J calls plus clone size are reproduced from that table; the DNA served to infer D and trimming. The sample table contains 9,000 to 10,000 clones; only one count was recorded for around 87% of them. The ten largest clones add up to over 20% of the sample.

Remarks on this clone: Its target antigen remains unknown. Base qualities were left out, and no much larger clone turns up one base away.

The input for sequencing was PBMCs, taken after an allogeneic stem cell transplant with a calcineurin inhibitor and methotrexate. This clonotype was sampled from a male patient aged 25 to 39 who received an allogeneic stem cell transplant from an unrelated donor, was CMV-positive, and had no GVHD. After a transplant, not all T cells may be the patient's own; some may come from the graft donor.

In nucleotides, the sequence is TGTGCCAGCAGCGCCACAGGGGGGTACTACAATGAGCAGTTCTTC. Its protein is CASSATGGYYNEQFF. The chain uses TRBV7-2 and TRBJ2-1; 8 junctional bases match TRBD1. Reading from cysteine to phenylalanine, the CDR3 counts 15 amino acids. Here the CDR3 DNA is all that survives: 45 bases in frame from base 1. Trimming leaves V shorter by 5 bases and J shorter by 3 bases, with the junction holding 6 bases beyond the gene matches. CDR1 and CDR2, looked up from the germline V gene, are SGHTA and FQGNSA.